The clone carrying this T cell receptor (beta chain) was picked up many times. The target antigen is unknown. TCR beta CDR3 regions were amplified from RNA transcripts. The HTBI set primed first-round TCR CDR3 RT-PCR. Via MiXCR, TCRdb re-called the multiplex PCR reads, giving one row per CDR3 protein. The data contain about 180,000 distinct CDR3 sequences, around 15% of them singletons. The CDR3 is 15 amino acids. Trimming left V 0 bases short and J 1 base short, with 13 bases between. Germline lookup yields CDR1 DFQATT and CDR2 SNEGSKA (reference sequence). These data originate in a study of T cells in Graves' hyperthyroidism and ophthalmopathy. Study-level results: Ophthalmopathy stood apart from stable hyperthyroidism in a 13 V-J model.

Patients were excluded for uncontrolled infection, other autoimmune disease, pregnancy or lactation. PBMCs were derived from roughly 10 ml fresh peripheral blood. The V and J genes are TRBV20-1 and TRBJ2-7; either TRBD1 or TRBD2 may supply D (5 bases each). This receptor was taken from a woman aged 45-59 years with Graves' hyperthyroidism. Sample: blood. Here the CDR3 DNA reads TGCAGTGCTAGAGATCTCGGGACGGCTTCCTACGAGCAGTACTTC. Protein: CSARDLGTASYEQYF.